Each of the 21 T cell receptor beta chains below was sequenced from the same sample in a study of cytomegalovirus exposure and HLA in healthy donors. Both 60 Vbeta primers and 13 Jbeta primers went into the PCR. Generated by immunoSEQ multiplex PCR, the TCRdb table keeps only in-frame clones and is missing some. The table has roughly 190,000 clones, around three quarters seen once. Material for sequencing was PBMCs. The receptors were gathered from a woman in her twenties or thirties in good health and CMV-seropositive.

This sequence joins TRBV19 and TRBJ1-1; D might be TRBD1 (6 bases). The CDR3 is 12 amino acids. Germline loops: CDR1 LNHDA, CDR2 SQIVND (reference sequence). Trimming took off 4 bases at V and 8 bases at J, with 11 bases between the two ends. The CDR3 loop is CASSKQGSEAFF. The CDR3 DNA sequence: TGTGCCAGTAGTAAGCAGGGGTCCGAAGCTTTCTTT.

The chain recombines TRBV29-1 with TRBJ1-4, with D hard to call. This CDR3 contains 13 residues. Deletions cut 7 bases from V and 5 bases from J, with 14 bases between. Germline V CDR1 and CDR2: SQVTM, ANQGSEA. The DNA of the CDR3 is TGCAGCGGAAGAGGCGGGAGAAATGAAAAACTGTTTTTT. It yields the protein CSGRGGRNEKLFF.

The V gene is TRBV7-9, the J gene TRBJ2-6, with TRBD1 as a possible D gene (5 bases). In germline, CDR1 is SEHNR, CDR2 FQNEAQ (reference sequence). V lost 1 base, J lost 0 bases, and 13 bases lay in between. This CDR3 comprises 18 residues. CDR3 residues: CASSLVGRAGSGANVLTF. DNA of the CDR3: TGTGCCAGCAGCTTAGTCGGCAGGGCCGGCTCTGGGGCCAACGTCCTGACTTTC.

The chain employs TRBV7-9 and TRBJ2-5, with 9 bases that match TRBD2. Trimming at V came to 6 bases and at J to 5 bases, leaving 7 bases not matched to a gene. Germline V lookup: CDR1 SEHNR, CDR2 FQNEAQ (reference sequence). CDR3 length: 14 amino acids. This CDR3 is CASRRGLAPETQYF. DNA for the CDR3: TGTGCCAGCAGACGGGGACTAGCCCCGGAGACCCAGTACTTC.

CDR3 region: CASSLNGAASYEQYF. The CDR3, as DNA: TGTGCCAGCAGTCTAAATGGGGCGGCCTCCTACGAGCAGTACTTC. The chain recombines TRBV28 with TRBJ2-7, with a weak D call TRBD1 (5 bases). Trimming cost V 5 bases and J 0 bases, with 14 bases left between them. This CDR3 has 15 amino acids. Germline lookup yields CDR1 MDHEN and CDR2 SYDVKM.

The V gene is TRBV7-7, the J gene TRBJ2-3; 9 bases are shared with TRBD2. CDR1 is SSHAT, CDR2 FNYEAQ, per germline (reference sequence). The CDR3 runs to 18 residues. After removal of 3 bases from V and 5 bases from J, the junction contained 15 bases not matched to a gene. This chain's CDR3 is CASSLNPGRGGAGDTQYF. CDR3 sequence (DNA): TGTGCCAGCAGCTTGAACCCTGGGCGCGGGGGGGCCGGAGATACGCAGTATTTT.

The CDR3 bases are TGTGCCAGCAGCGTAGGGGAGGGGGGCACTGAAGCTTTCTTT. Translating it yields CASSVGEGGTEAFF. V and J are TRBV9 and TRBJ1-1; the D gene is possibly TRBD1 (6 bases). Trimming removed 0 bases at V and 4 bases at J, with 10 bases between. Germline-derived CDR1 and CDR2 are SGDLS and YYNGEE. The CDR3 totals 14 residues.

This chain uses TRBV10-3 with TRBJ1-1, with D tentatively TRBD1 (5 bases). V was pared by 6 bases and J by 4 bases, with 15 bases between. CDR1 is ENHRY, CDR2 SYGVKD, per germline. CDR3 length: 14 residues. CDR3 amino acids: CAISSGGQATEAFF. The CDR3 nucleotides are TGTGCCATCAGCAGCGGGGGTCAGGCCACTGAAGCTTTCTTT.

With respect to this clone: Mismatch with germline at one junction end may stem from a read error. The chain combines TRBV7-9 with TRBJ2-7; no clear D. CDR3 length equals 12 residues. Germline assignment: CDR1 SEHNR and CDR2 FQNEAQ (reference sequence). The CDR3 loop reads CSSSLGAYEQYF. CDR3 in DNA: TGTTCCAGCAGCTTAGGAGCCTACGAGCAGTACTTC.

This chain uses TRBV27 with TRBJ2-7, with D perhaps matching TRBD1 (7 bases). Trimming stripped 5 bases from V and 7 bases from J, with 12 bases between. The CDR3 loop spans 12 amino acids. Germline V gene lookup returns CDR1 MNHEY and CDR2 SMNVEV (reference sequence). This CDR3 reads CASSPQGGEQYF. CDR3 coding DNA: TGTGCCAGCAGTCCGCAGGGGGGAGAGCAGTACTTC.

J is TRBJ2-3 and V is TRBV5-5; possibly TRBD2 for D (5 bases). This CDR3 has 14 residues. Germline V gene lookup returns CDR1 SGHKS and CDR2 YYEKEE (reference sequence). Trimming stripped 5 bases from V and 4 bases from J, with 14 bases between. As DNA, the CDR3 is TGTGCCAGCAGTCAGGACTGGTTATCAGATACGCAGTATTTT. It codes for CASSQDWLSDTQYF.

The chain combines TRBV9 with TRBJ1-1; possible D gene TRBD1, 5 bases. The V end was cut by 4 bases, the J end by 5 bases, with 12 bases between. The germline V gene has CDR1 SGDLS and CDR2 YYNGEE. There are 13 residues in the CDR3. DNA for the CDR3: TGTGCCAGCAGCCCTGGGGGAGGGACTGAAGCTTTCTTT. Protein: CASSPGGGTEAFF.

DNA of the CDR3: TGTGCCAGCAGCTTACGGGTGTCAGGGGACTACGAGCAGTACTTC. It is translated as CASSLRVSGDYEQYF. V and J are TRBV7-2 and TRBJ2-7, with D possibly TRBD1 on 6 matching bases. The CDR3 is 15 amino acids. Germline CDR1 reads SGHTA; CDR2 reads FQGNSA. The V and J ends lost 2 bases and 3 bases respectively, with 14 bases between them.

The rearrangement links TRBV27 to TRBJ1-2, with 9 bases aligning to TRBD1. CDR1 MNHEY and CDR2 SMNVEV come from the germline V gene (reference sequence). The junction had 17 bases not matched to a gene; V was cut back by 3 bases and J by 6 bases. This CDR3 is 18 amino acids long. The CDR3 DNA follows: TGTGCCAGCAGTTTGGGGCCGGGGACAGGGCGCCGGAGGGATGGCTACACCTTC. It codes for CASSLGPGTGRRRDGYTF.

The table lists this clone with a few counts. The chain links TRBV5-1 to TRBJ1-1, with 7 bases aligning to TRBD1. CDR3 length: 14 residues. The V segment lost 2 bases and the J segment 6 bases; nucleotides outside the gene matches: 7. Per the germline V gene, CDR1 is SGHRS and CDR2 is YFSETQ. CDR3 in amino acids: CASSLQGFWPEAFF. CDR3 DNA: TGCGCCAGCAGCTTACAGGGGTTTTGGCCTGAAGCTTTCTTT.

This chain joins TRBV30 and TRBJ2-5; D is ambiguous. This CDR3 is built from 15 residues. V lost 4 bases and J lost 2, with 17 bases in between. Germline V gene lookup returns CDR1 GTSNPN and CDR2 SVGIG (reference sequence). CDR3 sequence (DNA): TGTGCCTGGACACCAGAGGTGTCCCAACAAGAGACCCAGTACTTC. Its protein is CAWTPEVSQQETQYF.

This chain links TRBV12-5 with TRBJ1-1; 12 nucleotides align to TRBD1. The V gene's germline CDR1 is LGHNT and CDR2 FRNRAP. The CDR3 extends over 16 amino acids. With V trimmed by 3 bases and J by 10 bases, 12 bases remained unmatched. This CDR3 reads CASGLQTGTGGSGAFF. The CDR3 region has the DNA TGTGCTAGTGGTTTACAAACCGGGACAGGGGGCTCGGGAGCTTTCTTT.

This clone came up a few times. The V gene is TRBV5-1, the J gene TRBJ2-1, with TRBD2 matching 10 bases. Germline CDR1 is SGHRS and CDR2 is YFSETQ. The CDR3 length is 15 residues. V lost 0 bases to trimming and J lost 8 bases; unmatched junction nucleotides: 5. The CDR3 is CASSLVTSGIHEQFF. CDR3 DNA sequence: TGCGCCAGCAGCTTGGTTACTAGCGGGATTCATGAGCAGTTCTTC.

The J gene is TRBJ2-3, the V gene TRBV5-1; tentative D call: TRBD2 (5 bases). Trimming cost V 0 bases and J 0 bases, with 11 bases left between them. The V gene's germline CDR1 is SGHRS and CDR2 YFSETQ. The CDR3 length is 16 residues. CDR3 sequence (DNA): TGCGCCAGCAGCTTGGGGCTAGCAGAGAGCACAGATACGCAGTATTTT. Its protein is CASSLGLAESTDTQYF.

This sequence joins TRBV28 and TRBJ1-2; a possible D gene is TRBD1 (6 bases). V was pared by 5 bases and J by 2 bases, with 15 bases between. Per germline, CDR1 MDHEN and CDR2 SYDVKM. This CDR3 comprises 15 residues. The CDR3 sequence is CASSQWTVRNYGYTF. The CDR3 coding sequence is TGTGCCAGCAGTCAATGGACAGTCCGCAACTATGGCTACACCTTC.

This chain links TRBV5-4 with TRBJ1-6; D remains ambiguous. There are 16 residues in the CDR3. Trimming pared 0 bases from V and 7 bases from J, leaving 14 bases between. Germline V lookup: CDR1 SGHNT, CDR2 YYREEE (reference sequence). The CDR3 is CASSLGLTAQNSPLHF. CDR3 sequence (DNA): TGTGCCAGCAGCTTGGGTCTCACAGCTCAAAATTCACCCCTCCACTTT.